A selection of T cell receptor beta chains follows, all from one sample in a study of blood T cells in healthy people across ages. From the 5' RACE reads, TCRdb called clonotypes with MiXCR, one entry per CDR3 protein. The sample records approximately 830,000 distinct CDR3 sequences, around 62% being singletons. Specimen: blood. These receptors originate from a man under 40 in good health. CDR3s include the opening cysteine and the closing phenylalanine or tryptophan. Each record gives: J gene, D gene, V gene, clone size, CDR3 length, CDR3 protein, CDR3 DNA. D genes are given only for firm matches. Some rows have no size entry. The others give once, few or many, or a class for an expanded clone.

TRBJ2-3	.	TRBV7-9	few	13	CASSHPGANTQYF	TGTGCCAGCAGCCACCCAGGCGCGAATACGCAGTATTTT
TRBJ1-2	TRBD1	TRBV12-3/TRBV12-4	once	14	CASSRNLQGAGYTF	TGTGCCAGCAGCAGAAACCTACAGGGGGCTGGCTACACCTTC
TRBJ1-2	TRBD1	TRBV28	few	15	CASNQQGAEFYGYTF	TGTGCCAGCAATCAACAGGGGGCTGAATTCTATGGCTACACCTTC
TRBJ2-7	.	TRBV4-2	.	17	CASSQAPDAASSYEQYF	TGTGCCAGCAGCCAAGCCCCCGATGCTGCCAGCTCCTACGAGCAGTACTTC
TRBJ2-7	TRBD2	TRBV20-1	.	15	CSAYSSGTSDYEQYF	TGCAGTGCTTACTCTTCCGGGACTAGCGACTACGAGCAGTACTTC
TRBJ2-5	TRBD2	TRBV5-4	.	16	CARSSRGSGGLETQYF	TGTGCCAGAAGCTCCCGGGGTAGCGGGGGTCTCGAGACCCAGTACTTC
TRBJ1-2	TRBD1	TRBV14	once	14	CASSDRGLGYGYTF	TGTGCCAGCAGCGACAGGGGGCTGGGCTATGGCTACACCTTC
TRBJ2-1	.	TRBV7-9	.	15	CASSRTLGSYNEQFF	TGTGCCAGCAGCCGGACATTAGGGTCCTACAATGAGCAGTTCTTC
TRBJ2-1	.	TRBV25-1	.	15	CASRTRTDTYNEQFF	TGTGCCAGCCGTACAAGGACAGATACCTACAATGAGCAGTTCTTC
TRBJ2-1	TRBD2	TRBV27	.	16	CASSLYSGGRHNEQFF	TGTGCCAGCAGTTTATATAGCGGGGGCCGACACAATGAGCAGTTCTTC
TRBJ2-1	TRBD1	TRBV12-3/TRBV12-4	.	14	CASSFGTAYKEQFF	TGTGCCAGCAGTTTTGGGACAGCCTACAAGGAGCAGTTCTTC
TRBJ2-7	.	TRBV12-3/TRBV12-4	few	14	CASSFGGSSREQYF	TGTGCCAGCAGTTTTGGGGGCTCTTCTCGGGAGCAGTACTTC
TRBJ2-3	TRBD2	TRBV11-1	.	15	CASSRLLAGTDTQYF	TGTGCCAGCAGCCGCTTACTAGCGGGTACAGATACGCAGTATTTT
TRBJ2-6	.	TRBV4-2	.	18	CASSQPTGASSGANVLTF	TGTGCCAGCAGCCAACCCACCGGGGCCAGCTCTGGGGCCAACGTCCTGACTTTC
TRBJ2-1	TRBD2	TRBV6-5	.	18	CASSYVASGGAPYNEQFF	TGTGCCAGCAGTTACGTGGCTAGCGGGGGGGCCCCCTACAATGAGCAGTTCTTC
TRBJ2-7	.	TRBV6-2/TRBV6-3	.	15	CASSYRGPGIYEQYF	TGTGCCAGCAGTTACCGGGGACCAGGGATCTACGAGCAGTACTTC
TRBJ1-2	.	TRBV9	few	14	CASSVDVGYPGYTF	TGTGCCAGCAGCGTAGATGTTGGCTATCCTGGCTACACCTTC
TRBJ2-7	TRBD1	TRBV7-6	.	16	CASSLERQGASYEQYF	TGTGCCAGCAGCTTAGAGCGGCAGGGGGCTTCCTACGAGCAGTACTTC
TRBJ2-1	TRBD2	TRBV7-9	few	17	CASSRGPASGGENEQFF	TGTGCCAGCAGCCGGGGCCCGGCTAGCGGGGGGGAAAATGAGCAGTTCTTC
TRBJ2-5	TRBD2	TRBV29-1	.	13	CSATSGGQETQYF	TGCAGCGCGACTAGCGGGGGCCAAGAGACCCAGTACTTC
TRBJ2-3	.	TRBV5-1	.	16	CASGYLGGRRADTQYF	TGCGCCAGCGGCTACCTCGGGGGCCGCAGGGCAGATACGCAGTATTTT
TRBJ2-7	.	TRBV3-1	.	14	CASSQARGGYEQYF	TGTGCCAGCAGCCAAGCCAGAGGCGGCTACGAGCAGTACTTC
TRBJ1-5	TRBD1	TRBV20-1	.	15	CSARTGGLGNQPQHF	TGCAGTGCCCGGACAGGGGGCTTAGGAAATCAGCCCCAGCATTTT
TRBJ2-1	.	TRBV20-1	.	10	CSARRNEQFF	TGCAGTGCTCGACGAAATGAGCAGTTCTTC
TRBJ2-7	.	TRBV6-5	few	14	CASTPGLGSYEQYF	TGTGCCAGCACCCCGGGACTGGGCTCCTACGAGCAGTACTTC
TRBJ2-3	TRBD2	TRBV7-9	.	15	CASSLYTSGSDTQYF	TGTGCCAGCAGCTTGTATACTAGCGGCTCAGATACGCAGTATTTT
TRBJ2-3	.	TRBV9	.	12	CASGRSLDTQYF	TGTGCCAGCGGTAGGAGTTTGGATACGCAGTATTTT
TRBJ1-1	.	TRBV7-2	.	15	CASSFSGGAYTEAFF	TGTGCCAGCAGCTTCTCTGGGGGGGCGTACACTGAAGCTTTCTTT
TRBJ2-6	TRBD2	TRBV13	.	18	CASSLEAGLQSGTNVLTF	TGTGCCAGCAGCTTAGAAGCGGGACTCCAATCTGGGACCAACGTCCTGACTTTC
TRBJ1-2	.	TRBV14	.	15	CASSQFPGSSYGYTF	TGTGCCAGCAGCCAATTTCCAGGTTCTTCCTATGGCTACACCTTC
TRBJ2-5	.	TRBV7-2	.	15	CASSLNWGLQETQYF	TGTGCCAGCAGCTTAAATTGGGGTTTACAAGAGACCCAGTACTTC
TRBJ2-7	.	TRBV4-3	.	14	CASSQGVFPYEQYF	TGCGCCAGCAGCCAAGGGGTTTTTCCCTACGAGCAGTACTTC
TRBJ2-7	.	TRBV4-3	.	15	CASSQAIDSSYEQYF	TGCGCCAGCAGCCAAGCTATTGACAGCTCCTACGAGCAGTACTTC
TRBJ2-1	.	TRBV4-3	.	17	CASSQDVGLWKDNEQFF	TGCGCCAGCAGCCAAGATGTAGGTTTATGGAAGGACAATGAGCAGTTCTTC
TRBJ2-7	TRBD1	TRBV10-3	.	12	CAIKGGAYEQYF	TGTGCCATCAAAGGGGGCGCATACGAGCAGTACTTC
TRBJ1-4	.	TRBV7-2	.	14	CASSLRQTNEKLFF	TGTGCCAGCAGTTTACGGCAGACTAATGAAAAACTGTTTTTT
TRBJ1-4	TRBD1	TRBV5-1	once	13	CASAQGASEKLFF	TGCGCCAGCGCACAGGGGGCCAGTGAAAAACTGTTTTTT
TRBJ1-5	TRBD1	TRBV7-9	.	14	CASSSGGVRQPQHF	TGTGCCAGCAGCTCAGGGGGGGTTCGGCAGCCCCAGCATTTT
TRBJ2-1	.	TRBV6-5	.	13	CASSYSKGYEQFF	TGTGCCAGCAGTTACTCTAAGGGCTACGAGCAGTTCTTC
TRBJ2-1	TRBD1	TRBV9	few	15	CASTTGAQRYNEQFF	TGTGCCAGCACGACAGGGGCTCAGAGGTACAATGAGCAGTTCTTC
TRBJ2-3	.	TRBV10-1	.	13	CASSSDSVDTQYF	TGCGCCAGCAGCTCGGACTCGGTGGATACGCAGTATTTT
TRBJ2-1	.	TRBV6-2/TRBV6-3	.	12	CASSYSVNEQFF	TGTGCCAGCAGTTACTCCGTAAATGAGCAGTTCTTC
TRBJ2-7	TRBD2	TRBV7-2	few	15	CASSFRTSGGAEQYF	TGTGCCAGCAGCTTCAGGACTAGCGGGGGGGCAGAGCAGTACTTC
TRBJ2-1	.	TRBV7-2	few	14	CASSSDQRYNEQFF	TGTGCCAGCAGCTCGGACCAGAGGTACAATGAGCAGTTCTTC
TRBJ2-3	.	TRBV6-2/TRBV6-3	.	13	CASTGLGGDTQYF	TGTGCCAGCACCGGGTTAGGAGGGGATACGCAGTATTTT
TRBJ2-1	.	TRBV15	.	13	CATSISVQGEQFF	TGTGCCACCAGCATCTCAGTACAGGGTGAGCAGTTCTTC
TRBJ1-4	.	TRBV3-1	.	16	CASSDGPGQVNEKLFF	TGTGCCAGCAGCGACGGCCCGGGACAAGTTAATGAAAAACTGTTTTTT
TRBJ1-1	TRBD1	TRBV29-1	few	13	CSVRTGRDTEAFF	TGCAGCGTTCGGACAGGGCGGGACACTGAAGCTTTCTTT